The 23 T cell receptor beta chains given below trace back to one sample, sequenced in a study of T cells in Graves' hyperthyroidism and ophthalmopathy. Regions amplified from RNA transcripts were the TCR beta CDR3 regions. Researchers ran a first-round RT-PCR on the TCR CDR3 using the HTBI primer set. Using its own MiXCR run on the multiplex PCR reads, TCRdb lists one record per CDR3 protein. The sample contains around 580,000 distinct CDR3 sequences, about 43% of which appear only once. Sequencing used peripheral blood or thyroid tissue (not recorded which). These receptors were taken from a woman aged 18 to 35 with Graves' hyperthyroidism.

This clonotype was seen only once. The rearrangement links TRBV12-3 or TRBV12-4 to TRBJ1-2, with 7 nucleotides matching TRBD1. Unmatched junction bases numbered 5, after V lost 3 bases and J lost 1 base. The CDR3 sequence is 15 residues long. CDR3 sequence (DNA): TGTGCCAGCAGTTTTAGACAGGGCTTTAACTATGGCTACACCTTC. Translating gives CASSFRQGFNYGYTF.

Turning to this clonotype: Since a much larger clone is just one base distant, this may be a read error. V gene TRBV20-1 combines with J gene TRBJ2-2; TRBD1 agrees at 7 bases. CDR3 length: 16 residues. Per germline, CDR1 DFQATT and CDR2 SNEGSKA (reference sequence). DNA of the CDR3: TGCAGTGCTGGAGATTGGGAGACAGGGTACACCGGGGAGCTGTTTTTT. Residues: CSAGDWETGYTGELFF.

This clonotype was seen more than once but under ten times. The chain has TRBV27 and TRBJ2-7; 12 nucleotides match TRBD2. CDR3 length: 15 residues. The trim removed 4 bases at V and 6 bases at J, leaving 7 bases unmatched. Per germline, CDR1 MNHEY and CDR2 SMNVEV (reference sequence). CDR3 protein: CASSSRLAGVSEQYF. The CDR3 DNA is TGTGCCAGCAGTTCCCGACTAGCGGGAGTGAGCGAGCAGTACTTC.

This clonotype was counted ten times or more. The chain employs TRBV4-1 and TRBJ2-7; 14 bases fit TRBD2. The CDR3 contains 15 residues. The germline CDR1 and CDR2 sequences are MGHRA and YSYEKL. Trimming at V came to 2 bases and at J to 4 bases, leaving 1 base not matched to a gene. CDR3 sequence: CASSQRLAGGYEQYF. DNA of the CDR3: TGCGCCAGCAGCCAAAGACTAGCGGGAGGGTACGAGCAGTACTTC.

At least ten counts were recorded for this clonotype. CDR3 residues: CASRGLAYEQYF. CDR3 DNA sequence: TGTGCCAGCAGGGGACTAGCTTACGAGCAGTACTTC. The J gene is TRBJ2-7, the V gene TRBV12-3 or TRBV12-4; 9 nucleotides match TRBD2. The CDR3 runs to 12 residues. J lost 4 bases, V lost 6 bases, and 1 base had no gene match.

The CDR3 is CSVEEVGFTYGYTF. CDR3 bases: TGCAGCGTTGAAGAAGTGGGCTTTACCTATGGCTACACCTTC. This sequence joins TRBV29-1 and TRBJ1-2; no clear D gene. Germline loops: CDR1 SQVTM, CDR2 ANQGSEA. This CDR3 contains 14 residues. Trimming pared 0 bases from V and 4 bases from J, leaving 12 bases between. Using reference TRBV29-1 and TRBJ1-2 for the parts outside the CDR3, the full variable domain is SAVISQKPSRDICQRGTSLTIQCQVDSQVTMMFWYRQQPGQSLTLIATANQGSEATYESGFVIDKFPISRPNLTFSTLTVSNMSPEDSSIYLCSVEEVGFTYGYTFGSGTRLTVV.

This clonotype was seen ten or more times. The rearrangement links TRBV2 to TRBJ2-2; 7 bases fit TRBD1. With 7 bases clipped from V and 0 bases from J, the junction kept 5 bases outside the gene matches. The CDR3 spans 15 residues. Germline-derived CDR1 and CDR2 are SNHLY and FYNNEI. The CDR3 here is CASTLGQPNTGELFF. The CDR3 DNA reads as TGTGCCAGCACTTTGGGACAGCCGAACACCGGGGAGCTGTTTTTT.

Concerning this clonotype itself: This may be a read error: a much more frequent sequence differs by one nucleotide. The V call is TRBV28, the J call TRBJ1-1, with 8 bases matching TRBD1. The CDR3 extends over 14 amino acids. Germline values: CDR1 MDHEN, CDR2 SYDVKM. The CDR3 sequence: CAGRLGQVGTEAFF. The DNA of the CDR3 is TGTGCCGGCAGGCTGGGACAGGTTGGCACTGAAGCTTTCTTT.

This clonotype was detected many times. The rearrangement links TRBV19 to TRBJ1-5; TRBD1 matches at 10 bases. Germline-derived CDR1 and CDR2 are LNHDA and SQIVND (reference sequence). The CDR3 covers 15 residues. V shed 5 bases, J shed 7 bases, and the junction held 8 bases outside the gene matches. The CDR3 bases are TGTGCCAGTAGTCCCGACAGGGGGCTAAACCAGCCCCAGCATTTT. This translates into CASSPDRGLNQPQHF.

This chain connects TRBV27 to TRBJ2-2; a weak D match, TRBD2 (5 bases). V lost 7 bases and J lost 3, with 9 bases in between. This CDR3 spans 13 amino acids. The germline V gene has CDR1 MNHEY and CDR2 SMNVEV (reference sequence). The CDR3 sequence is CASKAEDTGELFF. CDR3 bases: TGTGCCAGCAAAGCGGAGGACACCGGGGAGCTGTTTTTT.

On this clonotype itself: The limits of the CDR3 on the DNA are not certain, so only TCRdb's listed CDR3 is given. J is TRBJ1-5 and V is TRBV29-1. The CDR3 length is 12 residues, termini included. Germline CDR1 is SQVTM and CDR2 is ANQGSEA. This CDR3 is CSVGLGTNNEHF.

This clonotype showed up many times. V is TRBV25-1 and J is TRBJ2-3, with TRBD2 matching 7 bases. Germline trimming cut 5 bases from V and 4 bases from J; bases unmatched to any gene: 6. The CDR3 totals 14 residues. Germline loops: CDR1 MGHDK, CDR2 SYGVNS. CDR3 residues: CASSKGGSADTQYF. CDR3 DNA: TGTGCCAGCAGTAAGGGCGGGAGTGCAGATACGCAGTATTTT. Combining the CDR3 with reference TRBV25-1 and TRBJ2-3 gives the whole variable domain EADIYQTPRYLVIGTGKKITLECSQTMGHDKMYWYQQDPGMELHLIHYSYGVNSTEKGDLSSESTVSRIRTEHFPLTLESARPSHTSQYLCASSKGGSADTQYFGPGTRLTVL.

The gene calls are TRBV5-4 and TRBJ1-4; D gene unclear. V lost 4 bases and J lost 10, with 14 bases in between. The CDR3 is 13 residues long. CDR1 and CDR2 (germline): SGHNT, YYREEE (reference sequence). The DNA for the CDR3 is TGTGCCAGCAGCAGACTAGCGGAGGGAAAACTGTTTTTT. This gives the protein CASSRLAEGKLFF. Full variable domain (outside the CDR3, taken from reference TRBV5-4 and TRBJ1-4): ETGVTQSPTHLIKTRGQQVTLRCSSQSGHNTVSWYQQALGQGPQFIFQYYREEENGRGNFPPRFSGLQFPNYSSELNVNALELDDSALYLCASSRLAEGKLFFGSGTQLSVL.

This chain links TRBV20-1 with TRBJ2-2; TRBD1 matches at 10 bases. Germline V gene data show CDR1 as DFQATT and CDR2 as SNEGSKA (reference sequence). V dropped 5 bases and J dropped 15; count of bases not matched to a gene: 6. This CDR3 is built from 11 residues. The CDR3 coding sequence is TGCAGTGCTGATCCGGGACAGGGGATGTTTTTT. It translates to CSADPGQGMFF.

This clonotype was detected many times. The rearrangement joins TRBV25-1 to TRBJ2-3; tentative D call: TRBD2 (5 bases). With 3 bases removed from V and 1 base from J, the gap between germline ends came to 5 bases. CDR3 length equals 13 residues. Germline CDR1 reads MGHDK; CDR2 reads SYGVNS. The CDR3 reads CASSDSGTDTQYF. Here the CDR3 DNA reads TGTGCCAGCAGTGATAGCGGCACAGATACGCAGTATTTT.

CDR3 DNA: TGTGCCACTTATCCGGGACTAGCGGGTAATGAGCAGTTCTTC. The encoded protein is CATYPGLAGNEQFF. The chain combines TRBV10-3 with TRBJ2-1, with 12 bases lining up with TRBD2. J was trimmed by 7 bases and V by 10 bases; bases with no gene match: 8. Germline-derived CDR1 and CDR2 are ENHRY and SYGVKD. The CDR3 covers 14 residues.

This clonotype was observed many times. The rearrangement links TRBV4-2 to TRBJ2-6; no reliable D call. The germline V and J ends were trimmed by 4 bases and 0 bases, with 7 bases remaining between them. The CDR3 covers 15 residues. In germline, CDR1 is LGHNA, CDR2 YNFKEQ. The CDR3 loop reads CASSPSNSGANVLTF. In DNA, the CDR3 is TGTGCCAGCAGCCCAAGCAACTCTGGGGCCAACGTCCTGACTTTC.

This clonotype showed up just a few times. The chain recombines TRBV6-1 with TRBJ1-1, with a weak D call TRBD1 (5 bases). Looked up from germline, CDR1 is MNHNS and CDR2 is SASEGT. The CDR3 runs to 12 residues. The germline V and J ends were trimmed by 4 bases and 5 bases, with 8 bases remaining between them. CDR3 DNA sequence: TGTGCCAGCAGTGTACGGGGGACTGAAGCTTTCTTT. It encodes CASSVRGTEAFF.

The gene calls are TRBV12-3 or TRBV12-4 and TRBJ2-1, with TRBD2 matching over 13 bases. This CDR3 contains 15 residues. V gave up 6 bases and J gave up 10 bases; unmatched junction bases: 9. CDR3: CASSQYSGLAGEQFF. Here the CDR3 DNA reads TGTGCCAGCAGCCAATATTCGGGACTAGCGGGGGAGCAGTTCTTC.

Notes on this clonotype: A read error may account for a junction end that differs from germline. The genes are TRBV20-1 and TRBJ1-1; a possible D gene is TRBD1 (6 bases). Germline loops: CDR1 DFQATT, CDR2 SNEGSKA (reference sequence). The CDR3 length is 10 residues. The CDR3 loop is CSARGQKQGF. CDR3 sequence (DNA): TGCAGTGCTAGGGGGCAGAAACAGGGCTTT.

V usage is TRBV24-1 and J usage is TRBJ2-1, with TRBD2 as a possible D gene (5 bases). Trimming pared 0 bases from V and 6 bases from J, leaving 11 bases between. Germline loops: CDR1 KGHDR, CDR2 SFDVKD. The CDR3 is 15 residues long. For the CDR3, the DNA is TGTGCCACCAGTGATTTGGCTAGCTCCGGCAATGAGCAGTTCTTC. It specifies CATSDLASSGNEQFF.

The rearrangement links TRBV11-2 to TRBJ1-1; D possibly corresponds to TRBD1 (5 bases). This CDR3 has 15 amino acids. The germline V gene has CDR1 SGHAT and CDR2 FQNNGV. Trimming took 2 bases from V and 4 from J, leaving 14 bases between them. The CDR3 region has the DNA TGTGCCAGCAGCTTAATCGCGGGCAGGGCCACTGAAGCTTTCTTT. Its translation: CASSLIAGRATEAFF.

Many counts were recorded for this clonotype. V usage is TRBV5-6 and J usage is TRBJ1-2, with 8 positions matching TRBD1. CDR1 and CDR2 from the germline V gene are SGHDT and YYEEEE. V was pared by 2 bases and J by 3 bases, with 6 bases of the junction left unmatched. The CDR3 has 15 amino acids. The CDR3: CASSFEQGEDYGYTF. The CDR3 nucleotides read TGTGCCAGCAGCTTCGAACAGGGGGAGGACTATGGCTACACCTTC.